The 24 T cell receptor beta chains reported below all come from one sample, sequenced in a study of blood T cell repertoires in COVID-19. Sequenced by immunoSEQ multiplex PCR; TCRdb stores in-frame clones only, minus some. Altogether about 140,000 clones are present, almost 85% being singletons, with the ten largest covering 2.5% to 3.5%. Source material: peripheral blood. The receptor set was obtained from a man aged 50-60 years with acute or convalescent COVID-19.

The chain couples TRBV5-1 to TRBJ1-2, with TRBD1 matching over 9 bases. J lost 4 bases, V lost 0 bases, and 7 bases had no gene match. The CDR3 contains 16 residues. CDR1 is SGHRS, CDR2 YFSETQ, per germline. The CDR3 region has the DNA TGCGCCAGCAGCTTGGAAGGGACAGGGATGCTCTATGGCTACACCTTC. Translated, it gives CASSLEGTGMLYGYTF. Full variable domain (rest looked up from reference TRBV5-1 and TRBJ1-2): KAGVTQTPRYLIKTRGQQVTLSCSPISGHRSVSWYQQTPGQGLQFLFEYFSETQRNKGNFPGRFSGRQFSNSRSEMNVSTLELGDSALYLCASSLEGTGMLYGYTFGSGTRLTVV.

The chain is built from TRBV5-1 and TRBJ1-5; 7 bases are shared with TRBD1. V was pared by 4 bases and J by 7 bases, with 11 bases of the junction left unmatched. The CDR3 runs to 15 residues. The V gene's germline CDR1 is SGHRS and CDR2 YFSETQ. The CDR3: CASSLTTGTGQPQHF. The CDR3 DNA reads as TGCGCCAGCAGCCTGACGACAGGGACGGGCCAGCCCCAGCATTTT.

The rearrangement joins TRBV5-6 to TRBJ2-1; TRBD1 agrees at 9 bases. The J segment lost 8 bases and the V segment lost 2 bases, leaving 8 bases of the junction unmatched. Per germline, CDR1 SGHDT and CDR2 YYEEEE. This CDR3 comprises 15 residues. This CDR3 is CASSFPGQGTHEQFF. The CDR3 nucleotides read TGTGCCAGCAGCTTTCCGGGACAGGGCACGCATGAGCAGTTCTTC.

The chain couples TRBV2 to TRBJ2-7; D might be TRBD1 (7 bases). Germline V gene data show CDR1 as SNHLY and CDR2 as FYNNEI. Trimming shortened V by 7 bases and J by 3 bases, and 16 bases separated the two germline ends. There are 14 residues in the CDR3. In nucleotides, the CDR3 is TGTGCCAGCAACTTCAGGGGGGAGGTCTACGAGCAGTACTTC. Amino acids: CASNFRGEVYEQYF. Full variable domain (missing parts from reference TRBV2 and TRBJ2-7): EPEVTQTPSHQVTQMGQEVILRCVPISNHLYFYWYRQILGQKVEFLVSFYNNEISEKSEIFDDQFSVERPDGSNFTLKIRSTKLEDSAMYFCASNFRGEVYEQYFGPGTRLTVT.

The V and J genes are TRBV2 and TRBJ1-1, with TRBD1 as a possible D gene (5 bases). The CDR3 totals 14 residues. Deletions cut 6 bases from V and 1 base from J, with 12 bases between. Germline CDR1 is SNHLY and CDR2 is FYNNEI. CDR3 protein: CASRLDSPNTEAFF. The CDR3 DNA is TGTGCCAGCAGGTTAGACAGCCCGAACACTGAAGCTTTCTTT.

The chain combines TRBV7-9 with TRBJ2-7; perhaps TRBD1 as D (6 bases). Germline V gene sequence: CDR1 SEHNR, CDR2 FQNEAQ (reference sequence). The CDR3 loop spans 14 amino acids. The V end was cut by 4 bases, the J end by 2 bases, with 12 bases between. CDR3 nucleotide sequence: TGTGCCAGCAGCTCCGGGACAACCACCTACGAGCAGTACTTC. This sequence encodes CASSSGTTTYEQYF. Complete variable domain (other parts from reference TRBV7-9 and TRBJ2-7): DTGVSQNPRHKITKRGQNVTFRCDPISEHNRLYWYRQTLGQGPEFLTYFQNEAQLEKSRLLSDRFSAERPKGSFSTLEIQRTEQGDSAMYLCASSSGTTTYEQYFGPGTRLTVT.

The chain uses TRBV28 and TRBJ2-3; the D gene is possibly TRBD1 (5 bases). The V gene lost 10 bases and the J gene lost 3 bases, with 20 bases spanning the gap. This CDR3 is built from 15 residues. Germline V gives CDR1 MDHEN, CDR2 SYDVKM. In DNA, the CDR3 is TGTGCCACCCGAGGCGTAGGGGATCAAACAGATACGCAGTATTTT. Its translation: CATRGVGDQTDTQYF.

The chain joins TRBV12-3 or TRBV12-4 to TRBJ1-5; a possible D gene is TRBD1 (5 bases). This CDR3 is built from 13 residues. V was trimmed by 5 bases and J by 3 bases, leaving 8 bases between them. CDR3 region: CASSGGYNQPQHF. The DNA for the CDR3 is TGTGCCAGCAGTGGGGGGTACAATCAGCCCCAGCATTTT.

This CDR3 is CASSDHGVVGELFF. Here the CDR3 DNA reads TGCGCCAGCAGTGACCACGGAGTGGTCGGGGAGCTGTTTTTT. The chain carries TRBV10-1 and TRBJ2-2, with no clear D. CDR1 is WNHNN, CDR2 SYGVQD, per germline (reference sequence). The CDR3 runs 14 residues. V shed 3 bases and J shed 7 bases, with 12 bases lying between them.

The genes are TRBV29-1 and TRBJ1-5; D perhaps matches TRBD1 (6 bases). Germline CDR1 is SQVTM and CDR2 is ANQGSEA. Trimming took off 4 bases at V and 3 bases at J, with 10 bases between the two ends. The length of the CDR3 is 13 residues. CDR3 sequence: CSVGQGNNQPQHF. The DNA for the CDR3 is TGCAGCGTTGGGCAGGGGAACAATCAGCCCCAGCATTTT.

V and J are TRBV11-2 and TRBJ2-7; D is uncertain. V was shortened by 5 bases and J by 2 bases, with 7 bases between the two germline ends. This CDR3 has 12 residues. Germline values: CDR1 SGHAT, CDR2 FQNNGV. CDR3 nucleotide sequence: TGTGCCAGCAGCCCTACTACCTACGAGCAGTACTTC. Protein sequence: CASSPTTYEQYF.

This clone was detected only a few times. The chain has TRBV3-1 (or the pseudogene TRBV3-2) and TRBJ2-6; D remains ambiguous. The CDR3 contains 16 residues. The germline V gene encodes CDR1 LGHDT and CDR2 YNNKEL (reference sequence). Trimming stripped 0 bases from V and 5 bases from J, with 11 bases between. The CDR3 here is CASSQDPRSRANVLTF. Here the CDR3 DNA reads TGTGCCAGCAGCCAAGATCCCCGTTCTCGGGCCAACGTCCTGACTTTC.

This clone was counted between two and nine times. The chain combines TRBV27 with TRBJ2-5; 8 positions match TRBD1. The J segment lost 0 bases and the V segment lost 6 bases, leaving 0 bases of the junction unmatched. The CDR3 runs 13 residues. Germline V lookup: CDR1 MNHEY, CDR2 SMNVEV (reference sequence). CDR3 nucleotide sequence: TGTGCCAGCAGGGGACAGGACCAAGAGACCCAGTACTTC. It is translated as CASRGQDQETQYF.

V gene TRBV7-3 combines with J gene TRBJ1-1, with D uncertain. This CDR3 is 13 amino acids long. Germline V gives CDR1 SGHTA, CDR2 FQGTGA. V was shortened by 5 bases and J by 3 bases, with 10 bases between the two germline ends. This chain's CDR3 is CASSPGVDTEAFF. The CDR3 DNA follows: TGTGCCAGCAGCCCCGGGGTCGACACTGAAGCTTTCTTT.

The genes are TRBV11-3 and TRBJ2-5; D is ambiguous. The CDR3 has 16 residues. V shed 1 base and J shed 2 bases, with 14 bases lying between them. Looked up from germline, CDR1 is SGHNT and CDR2 is YENEEA. As DNA, the CDR3 is TGTGCCAGCAGCTTAGGTACGGCCAGGTTTCAAGAGACCCAGTACTTC. The encoded protein is CASSLGTARFQETQYF.

V gene TRBV25-1 combines with J gene TRBJ2-1, with D perhaps TRBD2 (7 bases). CDR3 length: 18 residues. Trimming cost V 5 bases and J 7 bases, with 27 bases left between them. Per the germline V gene, CDR1 is MGHDK and CDR2 is SYGVNS. CDR3 nucleotides: TGTGCCAGCAGTCGAGGGGGTGCGGGAGTGGCTACAAGGAATGAGCAGTTCTTC. This translates into CASSRGGAGVATRNEQFF.

The chain is built from TRBV6-6 and TRBJ2-1, with D hard to call. The V end was cut by 8 bases, the J end by 0 bases, with 14 bases between. The CDR3 totals 15 residues. Germline loops: CDR1 MNHNY, CDR2 SVGAGI (reference sequence). The CDR3 bases are TGTGCCAGCTCCCGAGAATTGAGCTCCTACAATGAGCAGTTCTTC. This codes for CASSRELSSYNEQFF.

The rearrangement joins TRBV18 to TRBJ2-1; a weak D match, TRBD1 (5 bases). The CDR3 consists of 14 residues. The germline V gene encodes CDR1 KGHSH and CDR2 LQKENI. V was pared by 3 bases and J by 4 bases, with 10 bases between. CDR3 DNA sequence: TGTGCCAGCTCACCCAGCCAGGGTTACAATGAGCAGTTCTTC. This gives the protein CASSPSQGYNEQFF.

This chain links TRBV7-2 with TRBJ1-5; TRBD1 is a possible D gene (5 bases). Germline V gene sequence: CDR1 SGHTA, CDR2 FQGNSA. The V gene lost 5 bases and the J gene lost 1 base, with 9 bases spanning the gap. The CDR3 extends over 14 amino acids. CDR3 protein: CASSHGHSNQPQHF. CDR3 bases: TGTGCCAGCAGCCACGGACACAGCAATCAGCCCCAGCATTTT.

The chain carries TRBV2 and TRBJ2-3, with 15 bases lining up with TRBD2. This CDR3 comprises 15 residues. V lost 6 bases to trimming and J lost 6 bases; unmatched junction nucleotides: 4. From germline, CDR1 is SNHLY and CDR2 FYNNEI. The CDR3 bases are TGTGCCAGCAGCGGACTAGCGGGAGGGGGTGATACGCAGTATTTT. Translated, it gives CASSGLAGGGDTQYF.

The J gene is TRBJ2-1, the V gene TRBV29-1; 9 positions match TRBD2. This CDR3 has 14 amino acids. V lost 7 bases to trimming and J lost 7 bases; unmatched junction nucleotides: 11. Germline loops: CDR1 SQVTM, CDR2 ANQGSEA. The CDR3 is CSGVGTSRRNEQFF. In nucleotides, the CDR3 is TGCAGCGGCGTCGGGACTAGCCGTCGGAATGAGCAGTTCTTC.

The chain employs TRBV4-1 and TRBJ2-2, with 7 bases matching TRBD2. Germline assignment: CDR1 MGHRA and CDR2 YSYEKL. The CDR3 spans 13 residues. V trimming: 8 bases; J trimming: 7 bases; junction bases outside the gene matches: 7. As DNA, the CDR3 is TGCGCCAGCGCCCGGGGAGGGTTCGGGGAGCTGTTTTTT. Protein sequence: CASARGGFGELFF.

This clone occurred once. The rearrangement uses TRBV6-5 and TRBJ1-5; 9 bases line up with TRBD1. J was trimmed by 5 bases and V by 4 bases; bases with no gene match: 6. This CDR3 comprises 15 residues. CDR1 is MNHEY, CDR2 SVGAGI, per germline. CDR3 DNA: TGTGCCAGCAGTTCCCGGACAGGGGCGGATCAGCCCCAGCATTTT. Its translation: CASSSRTGADQPQHF.

This CDR3 is CASSLSGRYYGYTF. CDR3 bases: TGTGCCAGCAGCCTATCAGGGAGGTACTATGGCTACACCTTC. The rearrangement uses TRBV2 and TRBJ1-2, with a weak D call TRBD1 (5 bases). V shed 6 bases and J shed 3 bases, with 14 bases lying between them. The CDR3 totals 14 residues. The germline V gene has CDR1 SNHLY and CDR2 FYNNEI.